These 14 T cell receptor beta chains were all obtained from the same sample, sequenced in a study of identical twins (dated by TCRdb to the mid-2010s). The library came from 5' RACE. Sequencer: Illumina HiSeq 2000. Through fastp at Q25 and MiXCR, TCRdb rebuilt clones from the public reads, retaining in-frame beta chains. Every distinct CDR3 protein forms one entry, paired with its most common genes and DNA. This sample gives 350,000 to 400,000 distinct CDR3 sequences in total; approximately 8.8% of them show up just once. The top ten hold approximately 8.9% of the sample. Sample: naive T cells sorted from blood. In the paper's terms, the cell subset or site label means: cells isolated with a human naive T-cell isolation kit. These TCRs come from a woman aged 45 to 65 in good health.

V and J are TRBV5-1 and TRBJ2-5; no clear D. This CDR3 spans 16 amino acids. The germline V gene encodes CDR1 SGHRS and CDR2 YFSETQ. The V end was cut by 2 bases, the J end by 0 bases, with 14 bases between. CDR3: CASSFSLLENQETQYF. As DNA, the CDR3 is TGCGCCAGCAGCTTTTCCCTCCTAGAAAACCAAGAGACCCAGTACTTC.

This clonotype appeared a few times. This sequence joins TRBV7-8 and TRBJ2-7, with D perhaps matching TRBD1 (6 bases). CDR1 is SGHVS, CDR2 FQNEAQ, per germline. The CDR3 spans 13 residues. Deletions cut 4 bases from V and 3 bases from J, with 10 bases between. CDR3 coding DNA: TGTGCCAGCAGCTCCAGGGGAGTCTACGAGCAGTACGTC. As protein: CASSSRGVYEQYV.

This chain links TRBV5-1 with TRBJ2-5; TRBD1 is a possible D gene (6 bases). V gave up 6 bases and J gave up 2 bases, with 14 bases separating them. CDR1 is SGHRS, CDR2 YFSETQ, per germline. CDR3 length: 14 residues. The DNA for the CDR3 is TGCGCCAGCAAGCAGGGGTCGATTCAAGAGACCCAGTACTTC. Translation: CASKQGSIQETQYF.

This clonotype turned up a few times. V and J are TRBV12-3 or TRBV12-4 and TRBJ1-1, with TRBD1 matching over 11 bases. The trim removed 5 bases at V and 5 bases at J, leaving 4 bases unmatched. This CDR3 has 14 residues. DNA for the CDR3: TGTGCCAGCAGTGGACAGGGGGCGTGGACTGAAGCTTTCTTT. This encodes CASSGQGAWTEAFF.

This clonotype appeared many times. The V call is TRBV7-2, the J call TRBJ1-4, with a tentative D call TRBD1 (5 bases). The CDR3 is 16 residues long. The germline CDR1 and CDR2 sequences are SGHTA and FQGNSA. Trimming pared 2 bases from V and 5 bases from J, leaving 15 bases between. As DNA, the CDR3 is TGTGCCAGCAGCTTATTTACCCAGCGGGGGAATGAAAAACTGTTTTTT. It specifies CASSLFTQRGNEKLFF.

This clonotype was observed a handful of times. This chain connects TRBV7-9 to TRBJ2-2; D is unresolved. The CDR3 consists of 13 residues. From germline, CDR1 is SEHNR and CDR2 FQNEAQ (reference sequence). Trimming pared 2 bases from V and 6 bases from J, leaving 7 bases between. The CDR3 loop reads CASSLQVAGELFF. CDR3 nucleotides: TGTGCCAGCAGCTTACAGGTAGCCGGGGAGCTGTTTTTT.

This clonotype was recorded at least ten times. The chain couples TRBV12-3 or TRBV12-4 to TRBJ1-1, with 8 bases fitting TRBD1. The ends lost 5 bases at V and 9 bases at J; junction bases unmatched: 11. The CDR3 sequence is 14 residues long. Here the CDR3 DNA reads TGTGCCAGCAGTGTGGGCCGGACAGGGAACCAAGCTTTCTTT. Translation: CASSVGRTGNQAFF.

Ten or more counts support this clonotype. J is TRBJ2-2 and V is TRBV3-1; 7 bases align to TRBD2. The CDR3 has 15 amino acids. The V gene end was trimmed by 4 bases and the J gene end by 7 bases; junction bases not matched to a gene: 9. Germline CDR1 and CDR2: LGHDT and YNNKEL (reference sequence). The CDR3 sequence is CASSLSPAGNGELFF. The CDR3 DNA reads TGTGCCAGCAGCCTTTCCCCAGCGGGAAACGGGGAGCTGTTTTTT.

In its sample, this clonotype was seen a few times. The genes are TRBV29-1 and TRBJ1-4; D ambiguous. The CDR3 is made up of 14 amino acids. V was clipped by 4 bases and J by 3 bases, with 12 bases between them. CDR1 and CDR2 (germline): SQVTM, ANQGSEA. CDR3 nucleotides: TGCAGCGTTGGGCCTGGGAAAGCTAATGAAAAACTGTTTTTT. Translated, it gives CSVGPGKANEKLFF.

This clonotype was seen a handful of times. The chain has TRBV12-3 or TRBV12-4 and TRBJ2-2; D gene ambiguous. The length of the CDR3 is 13 residues. V lost 7 bases, J lost 7 bases, and 13 bases lay in between. CDR3 loop: CASTPRVSGELFF. As DNA, the CDR3 is TGTGCCAGCACCCCAAGAGTTAGCGGGGAGCTGTTTTTT.

This clonotype has more than one count but fewer than ten. The genes are TRBV6-6 and TRBJ2-5; tentatively, D is TRBD1 (6 bases). The CDR3 totals 14 residues. V dropped 2 bases and J dropped 7 bases, with 14 bases sitting between them. Germline CDR1 MNHNY, CDR2 SVGAGI (reference sequence). CDR3 region: CASSYQQGLGTQYF. As DNA, the CDR3 is TGTGCCAGCAGTTACCAACAGGGTTTGGGGACCCAGTACTTC.

The sample holds many counts of this clonotype. V and J are TRBV28 and TRBJ2-7; D not resolved. Germline assignment: CDR1 MDHEN and CDR2 SYDVKM. This CDR3 spans 10 amino acids. V was trimmed by 5 bases and J by 6 bases, leaving 5 bases between them. The CDR3 region has the DNA TGTGCCAGCAGTCTTCTCGAGCAGTACTTC. It specifies CASSLLEQYF.

In DNA form, the CDR3 reads TGTGCCAGCAGTCCACGGGCAGGGAGAGAGACCCAGTACTTC. This sequence encodes CASSPRAGRETQYF. The genes are TRBV6-5 and TRBJ2-5; D possibly uses TRBD1 or TRBD2 (5 bases each). Germline CDR1 MNHEY, CDR2 SVGAGI. CDR3 length: 14 residues. V lost 5 bases, J lost 4 bases, and 14 bases lay in between.

This clonotype has ten or more counts. The rearrangement joins TRBV7-8 to TRBJ2-3; D is ambiguous. Germline loops: CDR1 SGHVS, CDR2 FQNEAQ. V lost 0 bases and J lost 4, with 14 bases in between. This CDR3 has 16 amino acids. Written as DNA, the CDR3 is TGTGCCAGCAGCTTAGCAAATCCTAGGATCCCAGATACGCAGTATTTT. It translates to CASSLANPRIPDTQYF.